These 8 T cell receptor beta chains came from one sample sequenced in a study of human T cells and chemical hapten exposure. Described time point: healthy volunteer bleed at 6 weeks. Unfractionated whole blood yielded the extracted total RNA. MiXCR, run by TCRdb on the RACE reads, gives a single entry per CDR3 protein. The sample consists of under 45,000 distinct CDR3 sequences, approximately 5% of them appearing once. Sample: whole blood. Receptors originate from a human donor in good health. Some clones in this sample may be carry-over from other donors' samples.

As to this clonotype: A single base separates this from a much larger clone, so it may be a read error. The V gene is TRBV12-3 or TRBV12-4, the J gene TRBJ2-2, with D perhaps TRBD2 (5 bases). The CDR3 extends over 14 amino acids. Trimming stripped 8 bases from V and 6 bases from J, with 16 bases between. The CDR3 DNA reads TGTGCCAGCTGCATCCCTCCGCGGGCCGGGGAGCTGTTTTTT. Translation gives CASCIPPRAGELFF.

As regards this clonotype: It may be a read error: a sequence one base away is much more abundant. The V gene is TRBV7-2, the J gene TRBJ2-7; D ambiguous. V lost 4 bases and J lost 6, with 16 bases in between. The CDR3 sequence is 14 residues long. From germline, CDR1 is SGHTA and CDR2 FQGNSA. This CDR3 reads CASSYPAWRGEQYF. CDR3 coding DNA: TGTGCCAGCAGCTACCCGGCCTGGCGAGGCGAGCAGTACTTC.

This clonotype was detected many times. The CDR3 loop is CASSASLLADGYEQYF. CDR3 DNA: TGTGCCAGCAGTGCTAGCTTACTAGCGGATGGCTACGAGCAGTACTTC. The chain uses TRBV2 and TRBJ2-7; the match to TRBD2 covers 8 bases. The CDR3 is 16 residues long. The V gene's germline CDR1 is SNHLY and CDR2 FYNNEI. V lost 4 bases, J lost 3 bases, and 11 bases stayed unmatched.

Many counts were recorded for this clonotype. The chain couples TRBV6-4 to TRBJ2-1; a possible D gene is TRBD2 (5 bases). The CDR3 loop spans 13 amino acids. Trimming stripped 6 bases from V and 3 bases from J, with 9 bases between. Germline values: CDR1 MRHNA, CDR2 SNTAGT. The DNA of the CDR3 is TGTGCCAGCAGCCACCGGGACTACAATGAGCAGTTCTTC. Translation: CASSHRDYNEQFF.

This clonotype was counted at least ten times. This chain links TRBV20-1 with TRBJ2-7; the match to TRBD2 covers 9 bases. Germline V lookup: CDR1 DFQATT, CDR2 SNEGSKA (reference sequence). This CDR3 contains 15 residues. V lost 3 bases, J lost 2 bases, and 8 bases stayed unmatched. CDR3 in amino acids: CSASLAREGPYEQYF. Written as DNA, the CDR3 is TGCAGTGCTAGTTTGGCGCGGGAGGGTCCCTACGAGCAGTACTTC.

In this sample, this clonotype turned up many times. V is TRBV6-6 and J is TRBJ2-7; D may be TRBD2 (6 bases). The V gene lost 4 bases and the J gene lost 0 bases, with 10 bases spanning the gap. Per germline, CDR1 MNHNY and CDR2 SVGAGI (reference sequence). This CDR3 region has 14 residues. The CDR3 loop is CASSWAEGSYEQYF. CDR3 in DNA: TGTGCCAGCAGTTGGGCGGAGGGCTCCTACGAGCAGTACTTC.

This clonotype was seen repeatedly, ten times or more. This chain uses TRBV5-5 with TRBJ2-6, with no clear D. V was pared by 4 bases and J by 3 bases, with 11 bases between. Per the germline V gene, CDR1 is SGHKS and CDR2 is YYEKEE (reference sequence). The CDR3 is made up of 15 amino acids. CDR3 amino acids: CASSHTASGANVLTF. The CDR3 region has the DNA TGTGCCAGCAGCCATACCGCCAGTGGGGCCAACGTCCTGACTTTC.

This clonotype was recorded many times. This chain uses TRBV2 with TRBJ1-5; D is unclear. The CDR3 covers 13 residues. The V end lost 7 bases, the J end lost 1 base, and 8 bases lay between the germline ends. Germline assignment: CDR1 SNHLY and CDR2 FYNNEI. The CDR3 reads CASKLDSNQPQHF. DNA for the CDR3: TGTGCCAGCAAACTGGACAGCAATCAGCCCCAGCATTTT.